This T cell receptor beta chain was documented in a study of control samples from healthy donors and cancer patients. CDR1 is SGHRS, CDR2 YFSETQ, per germline. The CDR3 has 17 amino acids. Between the trimmed V and J ends, which lost 0 bases and 3 bases, there was a span of 16 bases. Using immunoSEQ multiplex PCR, the repertoire was profiled, and TCRdb retains in-frame clones only, with some absent. Of around 110,000 clones listed, more than 80% are singletons. Sequenced material: PBMCs. The source is a woman aged 45-60 years with colorectal cancer. The chain combines TRBV5-1 with TRBJ1-3; D not resolved. Here the CDR3 reads CASSLGPSSLGGNTIYF. The CDR3 bases are TGCGCCAGCAGCTTGGGGCCTTCTTCCTTGGGTGGAAACACCATATATTTT.